This T cell receptor beta chain derives from a study of shared clonotypes between healthy human individuals. General study findings and limits: Non-shared clonotypes had lower generation probabilities than clonotypes shared by all four sorted-subset donors.

Study donors comprised healthy, HIV-negative adults devoid of recent acute infection or vaccination. Splitting the CD4+ cells yielded a CD45RA+ naive subset and a CD45RA-negative memory subset. Running of the assay took place at deep level. TCRdb's table, derived via immunoSEQ multiplex PCR, lists solely in-frame clones and lacks some. This table holds hundreds of thousands of clones, around 73% found once. CDR1 and CDR2 from the germline V gene are SGHRS and YFSETQ. This CDR3 is built from 17 residues. V lost 4 bases and J lost 4; bases outside the gene matches: 14. As to this clone: What it binds is unknown.

This TCR was sampled from a woman in her twenties or thirties in good health. Sequenced: memory CD4+ T cells sorted from blood. Subset reported: CD45RA-negative fraction. The gene calls are TRBV5-1 and TRBJ2-3; 8 positions agree with TRBD2. This CDR3 reads CASSHRWSSGNADTQYF. The CDR3 DNA reads as TGCGCCAGCAGCCACCGGTGGAGTAGCGGGAACGCAGATACGCAGTATTTT.